The 30 T cell receptor beta chains reported below all come from one sample, sequenced in a study of blood T cell repertoires in COVID-19. The data were produced by immunoSEQ multiplex PCR, yet TCRdb's version contains in-frame clones alone and is incomplete. This table has more than 200,000 clones, approximately 88% appearing once. What was sequenced was peripheral blood. These receptors originate from a woman between 25 and 40 years old with COVID-19, enrolled during active disease.

The chain employs TRBV5-6 and TRBJ2-7; TRBD1 aligns across 11 bases. J lost 0 bases, V lost 4 bases, and 6 bases had no gene match. This CDR3 is 16 amino acids long. Germline CDR1 reads SGHDT; CDR2 reads YYEEEE. The CDR3: CASSKGTGGSSYEQYF. In DNA, the CDR3 is TGTGCCAGCAGCAAGGGGACAGGGGGTAGCTCCTACGAGCAGTACTTC. Looking up the rest from reference TRBV5-6 and TRBJ2-7 gives the full variable domain: DAGVTQSPTHLIKTRGQQVTLRCSPKSGHDTVSWYQQALGQGPQFIFQYYEEEERQRGNFPDRFSGHQFPNYSSELNVNALLLGDSALYLCASSKGTGGSSYEQYFGPGTRLTVT.

This rearrangement joins TRBV10-2 to TRBJ1-1, with 7 bases lining up with TRBD1. J lost 5 bases, V lost 4 bases, and 7 bases had no gene match. Germline CDR1 WSHSY, CDR2 SAAADI. The CDR3 consists of 14 residues. The CDR3 region is CASSGTGRDTEAFF. The CDR3 region has the DNA TGCGCCAGCAGTGGGACAGGCCGGGATACTGAAGCTTTCTTT.

The J gene is TRBJ2-3, the V gene TRBV29-1; D may be TRBD2 (5 bases). The V end was cut by 7 bases, the J end by 0 bases, with 14 bases between. CDR3 size: 14 residues. Germline V gene lookup returns CDR1 SQVTM and CDR2 ANQGSEA. The CDR3 is CSARPTGSTDTQYF. The CDR3 bases are TGCAGCGCAAGGCCGACGGGAAGCACAGATACGCAGTATTTT.

The chain links TRBV2 to TRBJ1-2; D uncertain. The CDR3 loop spans 12 amino acids. V lost 10 bases to trimming and J lost 8 bases, with 17 bases between them. The germline gives CDR1 SNHLY, CDR2 FYNNEI. The CDR3 protein is CATEGGITGYTF. CDR3 nucleotide sequence: TGTGCCACCGAAGGCGGGATAACAGGCTACACCTTC.

The rearrangement joins TRBV7-8 to TRBJ2-2; 8 bases line up with TRBD1. Germline V gives CDR1 SGHVS, CDR2 FQNEAQ. The CDR3 has 14 residues. V was pared by 5 bases and J by 6 bases, with 5 bases of the junction left unmatched. CDR3 in amino acids: CASSTGQGAGELFF. The CDR3 coding sequence is TGTGCCAGCAGCACAGGACAGGGTGCCGGGGAGCTGTTTTTT.

The CDR3: CASSLWREGPGELFF. CDR3 DNA: TGTGCCAGCAGCTTATGGCGGGAGGGTCCCGGGGAGCTGTTTTTT. The chain combines TRBV13 with TRBJ2-2; 9 nucleotides match TRBD2. Trimming removed 2 bases from V and 6 bases from J; junction bases left unmatched: 4. Per germline, CDR1 PRHDT and CDR2 FYEKMQ (reference sequence). The CDR3 totals 15 residues.

This sequence joins TRBV9 and TRBJ2-3; 8 bases are a match to TRBD2. The CDR3 covers 17 residues. V trimming: 3 bases; J trimming: 4 bases; junction bases outside the gene matches: 13. From germline, CDR1 is SGDLS and CDR2 YYNGEE. This CDR3 reads CASSEPPWAGGADTQYF. CDR3 sequence (DNA): TGTGCCAGCAGCGAGCCCCCATGGGCGGGAGGCGCAGATACGCAGTATTTT.

The genes are TRBV7-2 and TRBJ2-3; TRBD2 aligns across 8 bases. CDR3 length equals 16 residues. V was clipped by 2 bases and J by 2 bases; unmatched bases: 6. Germline CDR1 reads SGHTA; CDR2 reads FQGNSA. Written as DNA, the CDR3 is TGTGCCAGCAGCTTAATTGCGGGGGGCTACACAGATACGCAGTATTTT. It codes for CASSLIAGGYTDTQYF.

This sequence joins TRBV2 and TRBJ2-1, with D possibly being TRBD2 (6 bases). CDR1 is SNHLY, CDR2 FYNNEI, per germline. CDR3 length: 13 residues. Trimming removed 10 bases at V and 6 bases at J, with 16 bases between. The CDR3 sequence is CANRDFTSNEQFF. In DNA form, the CDR3 reads TGTGCCAACCGGGACTTTACAAGCAATGAGCAGTTCTTC.

The rearrangement uses TRBV29-1 and TRBJ2-7; 8 nucleotides match TRBD2. V lost 3 bases to trimming and J lost 2 bases; unmatched junction nucleotides: 12. Germline CDR1 and CDR2: SQVTM and ANQGSEA. The CDR3 is 16 amino acids. Here the CDR3 reads CSVDGAGASPTYEQYF. The CDR3 DNA sequence: TGCAGCGTTGATGGAGCGGGGGCTTCCCCCACCTACGAGCAGTACTTC.

The chain links TRBV5-4 to TRBJ1-4; D remains ambiguous. Germline assignment: CDR1 SGHNT and CDR2 YYREEE (reference sequence). V gave up 4 bases and J gave up 4 bases, with 11 bases separating them. This CDR3 spans 14 amino acids. CDR3 loop: CASSAEGLNEKLFF. CDR3 in DNA: TGTGCCAGCAGCGCCGAGGGTCTTAATGAAAAACTGTTTTTT.

This clone was seen only once. This sequence joins TRBV5-6 and TRBJ2-7; 8 nucleotides align to TRBD1. The V and J ends lost 5 bases and 3 bases, in that order; junction bases with no gene match: 10. This CDR3 contains 15 residues. The germline gives CDR1 SGHDT, CDR2 YYEEEE. The DNA of the CDR3 is TGTGCCAGCAGGAACGGACAGGGATACGGCTACGAGCAGTACGTC. It specifies CASRNGQGYGYEQYV.

The V and J genes are TRBV6-1 and TRBJ2-7; 8 positions agree with TRBD2. V shed 3 bases and J 5 bases; nucleotides not matched to a gene: 9. This CDR3 has 15 amino acids. Germline CDR1 and CDR2: MNHNS and SASEGT. CDR3 residues: CASSEMSGRGDEQYV. CDR3 nucleotides: TGTGCCAGCAGTGAGATGAGCGGGAGAGGGGACGAGCAGTACGTC.

The chain has TRBV28 and TRBJ1-6; D call uncertain. Germline V gene data show CDR1 as MDHEN and CDR2 as SYDVKM. This CDR3 is 16 amino acids long. With 5 bases removed from V and 9 bases from J, the gap between germline ends came to 20 bases. CDR3 amino acids: CASSTPPGPEGSPLHF. The CDR3 nucleotides are TGTGCCAGCAGTACCCCACCTGGCCCTGAGGGTTCACCCCTCCACTTT.

V is TRBV24-1 and J is TRBJ1-5; D gene ambiguous. Germline V gene lookup returns CDR1 KGHDR and CDR2 SFDVKD. The CDR3 spans 11 residues. Trimming took 5 bases from V and 11 from J, leaving 9 bases between them. The CDR3 sequence is CATSGRGSQHF. The CDR3 DNA follows: TGTGCCACCAGTGGCCGGGGTTCCCAGCATTTT.

The chain carries TRBV6-2 or TRBV6-3 and TRBJ2-5, with D hard to call. V was clipped by 1 base and J by 0 bases, with 6 bases between them. Germline CDR1 is MNHEY and CDR2 is SVGEGT. The CDR3 is 14 residues long. The CDR3 bases are TGTGCCAGCAGTTACTTTCGGTACCAAGAGACCCAGTACTTC. The encoded protein is CASSYFRYQETQYF.

This chain uses TRBV12-3 or TRBV12-4 with TRBJ1-5; D ambiguous. The V gene lost 3 bases and the J gene lost 6 bases, with 6 bases spanning the gap. CDR3 length: 12 amino acids. CDR3 sequence (DNA): TGTGCCAGCAGTTTCCGGGGTCAGCCCCAGCATTTT. This sequence encodes CASSFRGQPQHF.

The J gene is TRBJ2-7, the V gene TRBV5-1, with a possible D match to TRBD1 (6 bases). The CDR3 spans 15 residues. Trimming pared 5 bases from V and 0 bases from J, leaving 15 bases between. Germline loops: CDR1 SGHRS, CDR2 YFSETQ. Here the CDR3 reads CASRGRTASSYEQYV. The CDR3 DNA is TGCGCCAGCAGAGGTAGGACAGCGAGCTCCTACGAGCAGTACGTC.

V usage is TRBV12-3 or TRBV12-4 and J usage is TRBJ2-1; D perhaps matches TRBD1 (6 bases). V dropped 7 bases and J dropped 5 bases, with 12 bases sitting between them. This CDR3 has 13 amino acids. CDR3 region: CASTYYRDNEQFF. CDR3 nucleotides: TGTGCCAGCACCTACTACAGGGACAATGAGCAGTTCTTC.

The chain joins TRBV6-4 to TRBJ2-2, with a weak D call TRBD1 (6 bases). The CDR3 length is 15 residues. From germline, CDR1 is MRHNA and CDR2 SNTAGT. V lost 4 bases and J 0 bases, leaving 9 bases between the germline ends. The CDR3 DNA is TGTGCCAGCAGTGCAGGGACATCGAACACCGGGGAGCTGTTTTTT. Amino acids: CASSAGTSNTGELFF.

The gene calls are TRBV18 and TRBJ1-1; D is perhaps TRBD1 (5 bases). This CDR3 region has 15 residues. Per the germline V gene, CDR1 is KGHSH and CDR2 is LQKENI. V gave up 2 bases and J gave up 11 bases, with 21 bases separating them. This chain's CDR3 is CASSPEPNRPGWAFF. DNA for the CDR3: TGTGCCAGCTCACCAGAACCAAACAGGCCCGGGTGGGCTTTCTTT.

The chain recombines TRBV2 with TRBJ1-3; maybe TRBD1 (6 bases). Germline CDR1 reads SNHLY; CDR2 reads FYNNEI. V was cut by 1 base and J by 2 bases, with 9 bases left in between. The CDR3 extends over 15 amino acids. The CDR3 sequence: CASSEGGRPGNTIYF. CDR3 coding DNA: TGTGCCAGCAGTGAAGGGGGGCGTCCTGGAAACACCATATATTTT.

This chain joins TRBV6-4 and TRBJ1-5, with TRBD1 matching over 10 bases. Germline V gene data show CDR1 as MRHNA and CDR2 as SNTAGT. The CDR3 totals 15 residues. Trimming at V came to 11 bases and at J to 7 bases, leaving 14 bases not matched to a gene. The CDR3 reads CAGVSGTGVEQPQHF. The DNA of the CDR3 is TGTGCCGGGGTCTCCGGGACAGGGGTCGAACAGCCCCAGCATTTT.

The rearrangement links TRBV19 to TRBJ2-7; TRBD2 agrees at 10 bases. Germline assignment: CDR1 LNHDA and CDR2 SQIVND (reference sequence). The length of the CDR3 is 16 residues. V was clipped by 5 bases and J by 0 bases; unmatched bases: 7. The CDR3 is CASSADGTSASYEQYF. The DNA of the CDR3 is TGTGCCAGTAGTGCCGATGGGACTAGCGCCTCCTACGAGCAGTACTTC.

The J gene is TRBJ2-7, the V gene TRBV12-3 or TRBV12-4; a weak D match, TRBD2 (5 bases). The germline V and J ends were trimmed by 3 bases and 4 bases, with 7 bases remaining between them. The length of the CDR3 is 12 residues. Written as DNA, the CDR3 is TGTGCCAGCAGTTTGCGAGGGTACGAGCAGTACTTC. Its translation is CASSLRGYEQYF.

This clone was seen a single time. The V call is TRBV20-1, the J call TRBJ1-1; no clear D. The CDR3 length is 11 residues. Germline V gene data show CDR1 as DFQATT and CDR2 as SNEGSKA (reference sequence). V was pared by 6 bases and J by 3 bases, with 8 bases between. In DNA form, the CDR3 reads TGCAGTGCACCTGGAGACACTGAAGCTTTCTTT. This sequence encodes CSAPGDTEAFF.

V is TRBV4-2 and J is TRBJ2-2, with D unclear. In germline, CDR1 is LGHNA, CDR2 YNFKEQ. Trimming shortened V by 2 bases and J by 1 base, and 8 bases separated the two germline ends. The CDR3 totals 15 residues. The CDR3: CASSQYLLNTGELFF. The CDR3 coding sequence is TGTGCCAGCAGCCAATACTTATTGAACACCGGGGAGCTGTTTTTT.

The V and J genes are TRBV5-1 and TRBJ2-2; TRBD1 matches at 7 bases. Germline CDR1 is SGHRS and CDR2 is YFSETQ. CDR3 length: 16 residues. V was pared by 0 bases and J by 2 bases, with 4 bases of the junction left unmatched. This chain's CDR3 is CASSLVGTENTGELFF. CDR3 nucleotides: TGCGCCAGCAGCTTGGTGGGGACAGAAAACACCGGGGAGCTGTTTTTT.

The gene calls are TRBV7-8 and TRBJ2-7; a possible D gene is TRBD2 (5 bases). Trimming stripped 1 base from V and 4 bases from J, with 14 bases between. CDR1 SGHVS and CDR2 FQNEAQ come from the germline V gene. The CDR3 consists of 15 residues. Here the CDR3 reads CASSLDPGRGYEQYV. Written as DNA, the CDR3 is TGTGCCAGCAGCTTAGATCCCGGTAGAGGGTACGAGCAGTACGTC.

This sequence joins TRBV10-3 and TRBJ1-2, with TRBD1 matching over 7 bases. Germline CDR1 ENHRY, CDR2 SYGVKD. The length of the CDR3 is 14 residues. Trimming cost V 0 bases and J 4 bases; bases outside gene matches: 2. CDR3 nucleotide sequence: TGTGCCATCAGTGAGTCGACAGGGACCTATGGCTACACCTTC. Translated: CAISESTGTYGYTF.